The rows below give T cell receptor beta chains drawn from one sample of a study of T cells expressing NK-cell markers. TCRdb reprocessed the 5' RACE reads, keeping one entry per CDR3 protein, no DNA. The table for this sample gives roughly 430,000 distinct CDR3 sequences. Source material: blood T cells: a sorted CD56 or NKG2C T cell subset, CD4+ or CD8+ T cells, or bulk PBMC T cells (not recorded which). These receptors came from a woman aged 18-70 years in good health. CDR3s include the opening cysteine and the closing phenylalanine or tryptophan.

J gene,V gene,CDR3 protein
TRBJ2-3,TRBV6-2/TRBV6-3,CASSTGSRAASTDTQYF
TRBJ2-7,TRBV10-3,CAISSTGTGLYEQYF
TRBJ2-5,TRBV29-1,CSDRVGETQYF
TRBJ2-1,TRBV6-1,CASKWDTSTPEQFF
TRBJ2-7,TRBV7-9,CASSWTVYEQYF
TRBJ1-6,TRBV6-1,CATGGLTNSPLHF
TRBJ2-7,TRBV29-1,CSVSSAGRASEQYF
TRBJ2-7,TRBV3-1,CASSRTSGKYEQYF
TRBJ1-3,TRBV11-2,CASSSIRGTNTIYF
TRBJ2-2,TRBV3-1,CASSPFASGVTGELFF
TRBJ1-4,TRBV12-3/TRBV12-4,CASSFGQGLTNEKLFF
TRBJ2-1,TRBV7-2,CASSLVVPAVYNEQFF
TRBJ2-2,TRBV9,CASSGLSSNTGELFF
TRBJ1-1,TRBV12-3/TRBV12-4,CASIGLKNTEAFF
TRBJ2-1,TRBV7-2,CASSLVSGVYNEQFF
TRBJ2-1,TRBV3-1,CASSQDPSVSSYNEQFF
TRBJ2-3,TRBV7-3,CASSLFAWESGTDTQYF
TRBJ2-5,TRBV28,CATQSVGTLQETQYF
TRBJ2-1,TRBV5-6,CASSVDPSAYNEQFF
TRBJ2-1,TRBV2,CASSEGLGEQFF
TRBJ2-1,TRBV5-6,CASSNLNYEQFF
TRBJ2-7,TRBV4-2,CASSQASGRARNEQYF
TRBJ1-2,TRBV7-3,CASSFWGANYGYTF
TRBJ1-2,TRBV12-3/TRBV12-4,CASSLSVGLPGQLNYGYTF
TRBJ2-1,TRBV4-3,CASSQARYLAGNNEQFF
TRBJ2-7,TRBV5-6,CASSLDSEDHYEQYF
TRBJ2-4,TRBV9,CASSVGGGLQYF
TRBJ2-5,TRBV20-1,CSAPKTGAPQETQYF
TRBJ2-1,TRBV12-3/TRBV12-4,CVSSLGARTTNEQFF
TRBJ2-2,TRBV20-1,CSARDAGRVTGELFF
TRBJ2-5,TRBV14,CASSLRRSLAQETQYF
TRBJ2-1,TRBV19,CAAQGGDYNEQFF
TRBJ2-1,TRBV27,CASSFYQGGGAYNEQFF
TRBJ2-1,TRBV5-1,CASSTLAGGTYNEQFF
TRBJ2-1,TRBV6-5,CASSYFSNPSGGYNEQFF
TRBJ2-1,TRBV30,CAWRSGTSGGIYEQFF
TRBJ2-3,TRBV9,CASSGRLAGSQDTQYF
TRBJ1-2,TRBV6-4,CASADRGGGYTF
TRBJ1-4,TRBV11-2,CASRRQDRGSEKLFF
TRBJ1-2,TRBV6-5,CASSYRTGGYGYTF
TRBJ2-3,TRBV4-3,CASSQDVRAEYITDTQYF
TRBJ2-1,TRBV12-3/TRBV12-4,CASRLQGGPYNEQFF
TRBJ2-7,TRBV28,CASSLSRLPQGNEQYF
TRBJ2-3,TRBV9,CASSASQGVTDTQYF
TRBJ2-3,TRBV5-1,CASSLYSGTDTQYF
TRBJ1-1,TRBV4-3,CASSQVGSSEAFF
TRBJ1-2,TRBV9,CASSYESVNYGYTF
TRBJ2-7,TRBV30,CAWSATVGGRYEQYF
TRBJ2-2,TRBV12-3/TRBV12-4,CASRFAGGTGELFF
TRBJ2-5,TRBV28,CASSPQGDAKETQYF
TRBJ1-2,TRBV5-4,CASNLGTGDSGYTF
TRBJ2-1,TRBV29-1,CSTGTGRQSDNEQFF
TRBJ1-5,TRBV29-1,CSVVPIGQPQHF
TRBJ1-1,TRBV7-8,CASSLRRDRAPEAFF